Listed below are T cell receptor beta chains from one sample, sequenced in a study of blood T cell repertoires in COVID-19. The assay was immunoSEQ multiplex PCR, and TCRdb's table has in-frame clones only and misses some. The sample lists under 300,000 clones, around 83% occurring once. Sequences were obtained from peripheral blood. The source is a man at least 80 years old with acute or convalescent COVID-19. Each CDR3 is given with its conserved first and last residue. The D gene is left open where the match is weak. The size entry is marked missing in some rows and otherwise reads once, few, many or a size class.

V: TRBV28; D: NA; J: TRBJ2-1; size: NA; length: 11; DNA: TGTGCCAGCAGTCCCATGGAGGAGCAGTTCTTC; CDR3: CASSPMEEQFF
V: TRBV27; D: NA; J: TRBJ2-5; size: NA; length: 13; DNA: TGTGCCAGCAGTCCAGTAATCCAAGAGACCCAGTACTTC; CDR3: CASSPVIQETQYF
V: TRBV6-5; D: NA; J: TRBJ2-7; size: NA; length: 13; DNA: TGTGCCAGCAGTACCGGGACTGCGCCGGGGCAGTACTTC; CDR3: CASSTGTAPGQYF
V: TRBV12-3/TRBV12-4; D: NA; J: TRBJ1-1; size: NA; length: 13; DNA: TGTGCCAGCAGTTTAGGGCTGGACAGCCTAGGTTTCTTT; CDR3: CASSLGLDSLGFF
V: TRBV5-1; D: NA; J: TRBJ2-3; size: NA; length: 17; DNA: TGCGCCAGCAGCCGTCCCGCGGAGGGGTTAAGGACAGATACGCAGTATTTT; CDR3: CASSRPAEGLRTDTQYF
V: TRBV10-2; D: TRBD1; J: TRBJ2-7; size: once; length: 14; DNA: TGCGCCAGCACTTTGACAGGGGGGAGTTACGAGCAGTACTTC; CDR3: CASTLTGGSYEQYF
V: TRBV19; D: NA; J: TRBJ1-2; size: NA; length: 14; DNA: TGTGCCAGTATCGGTCCGGGGGGCAACTATGGCTACACCTTC; CDR3: CASIGPGGNYGYTF
V: TRBV5-6; D: NA; J: TRBJ1-5; size: NA; length: 16; DNA: TGTGCCAGCAGCTTGTTTGGCGGGCCTGGCAATCAGCCCCAGCATTTT; CDR3: CASSLFGGPGNQPQHF
V: TRBV4-2; D: TRBD1; J: TRBJ2-1; size: NA; length: 17; DNA: TGTGCCAGCAGCCTTCACTCCGGGACAGGGGGCTACAATGAGCAGTTCTTC; CDR3: CASSLHSGTGGYNEQFF
V: TRBV12-3/TRBV12-4; D: NA; J: TRBJ1-2; size: NA; length: 13; DNA: TGTGCCAGCAGTTTCAGGGGACGGGGTGGCTACACCTTC; CDR3: CASSFRGRGGYTF
V: TRBV24-1; D: NA; J: TRBJ2-6; size: NA; length: 14; DNA: TGTGCCACCAGTGACTACTCTGGGGCCAACGTCCTGACTTTC; CDR3: CATSDYSGANVLTF
V: TRBV6-4; D: TRBD2; J: TRBJ2-1; size: NA; length: 15; DNA: TGTGCCAGCAGTGTAACTAGCGGGAGTCTTAATGAGCAGTTCTTC; CDR3: CASSVTSGSLNEQFF
V: TRBV2; D: NA; J: TRBJ1-1; size: NA; length: 13; DNA: TGTGCCAGCAGTGGGGTTGGTGCCGGGGAAGCTTTCTTT; CDR3: CASSGVGAGEAFF
V: TRBV2; D: NA; J: TRBJ1-4; size: NA; length: 14; DNA: TGTGCCAGCTCCCTTAGTCGGACAACCGAAAAACTGTTTTTT; CDR3: CASSLSRTTEKLFF
V: TRBV5-6; D: NA; J: TRBJ1-2; size: once; length: 16; DNA: TGTGCCAGCAGCTTGGACCGAGGGTTAGCTAACTATGGCTACACCTTC; CDR3: CASSLDRGLANYGYTF
V: TRBV9; D: TRBD1; J: TRBJ1-4; size: NA; length: 16; DNA: TGTGCCAGCAGCCCCGGGACAGGGGCAACTAATGAAAAACTGTTTTTT; CDR3: CASSPGTGATNEKLFF
V: TRBV2; D: TRBD1; J: TRBJ2-1; size: NA; length: 14; DNA: TGTGCCAGCAGTCAGGGGGCATGGTACAATGAGCAGTTCTTC; CDR3: CASSQGAWYNEQFF
V: TRBV14; D: NA; J: TRBJ2-3; size: NA; length: 14; DNA: TGTGCCAGCAGCCAGGGGCCGGGCACAGATACGCAGTATTTT; CDR3: CASSQGPGTDTQYF
V: TRBV5-1; D: TRBD1; J: TRBJ1-4; size: NA; length: 17; DNA: TGCGCCAGCAGCTTGTATGGGACAGGGGAAAAAGAGGAAAAACTGTTTTTT; CDR3: CASSLYGTGEKEEKLFF